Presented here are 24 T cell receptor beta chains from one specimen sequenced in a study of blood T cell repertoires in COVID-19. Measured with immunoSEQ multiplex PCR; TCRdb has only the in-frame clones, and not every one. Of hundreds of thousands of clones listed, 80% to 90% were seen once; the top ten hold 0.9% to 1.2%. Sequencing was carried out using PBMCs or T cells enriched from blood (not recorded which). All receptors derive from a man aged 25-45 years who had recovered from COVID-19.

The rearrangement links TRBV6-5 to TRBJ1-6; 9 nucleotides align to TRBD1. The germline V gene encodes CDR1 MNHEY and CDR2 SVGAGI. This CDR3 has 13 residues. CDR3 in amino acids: CATGTGRNSPLHF. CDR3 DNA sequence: TGTGCTACCGGGACAGGGAGAAATTCACCCCTCCACTTT.

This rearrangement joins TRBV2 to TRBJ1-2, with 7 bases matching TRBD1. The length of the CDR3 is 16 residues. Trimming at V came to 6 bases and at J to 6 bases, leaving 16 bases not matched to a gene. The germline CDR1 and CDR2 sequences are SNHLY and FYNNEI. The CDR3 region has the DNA TGTGCCAGCAGGGGGGGACAGACTTTGGTCCGTGATGGCTACACCTTC. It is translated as CASRGGQTLVRDGYTF.

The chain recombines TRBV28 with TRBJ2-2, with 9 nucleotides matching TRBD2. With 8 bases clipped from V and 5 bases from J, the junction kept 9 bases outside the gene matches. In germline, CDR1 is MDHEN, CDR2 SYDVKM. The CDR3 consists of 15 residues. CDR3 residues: CASGASGEGTGELFF. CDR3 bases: TGTGCCAGCGGGGCTAGCGGGGAGGGGACCGGGGAGCTGTTTTTT.

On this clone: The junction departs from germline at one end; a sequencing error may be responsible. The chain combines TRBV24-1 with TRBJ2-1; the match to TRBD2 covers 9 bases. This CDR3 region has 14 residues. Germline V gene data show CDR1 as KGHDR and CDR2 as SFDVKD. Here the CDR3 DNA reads TGTGCCACCAGTGACGGGGACCGCGGGACTAGCCTTCTCTTC. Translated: CATSDGDRGTSLLF.

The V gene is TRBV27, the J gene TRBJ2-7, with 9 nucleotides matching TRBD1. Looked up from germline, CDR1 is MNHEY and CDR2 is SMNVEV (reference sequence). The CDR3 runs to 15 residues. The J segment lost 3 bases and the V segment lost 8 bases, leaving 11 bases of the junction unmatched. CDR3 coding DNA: TGTGCCAGCGGGATCCCCGGGACAGGGCACTACGAGCAGTACTTC. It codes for CASGIPGTGHYEQYF.

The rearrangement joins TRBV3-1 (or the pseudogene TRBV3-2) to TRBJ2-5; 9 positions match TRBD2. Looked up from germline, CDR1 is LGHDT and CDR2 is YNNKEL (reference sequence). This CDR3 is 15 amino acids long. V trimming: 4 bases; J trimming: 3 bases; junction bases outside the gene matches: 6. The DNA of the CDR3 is TGTGCCAGCAGCCGCCTTCTAGCGGGAAAAGAGACCCAGTACTTC. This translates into CASSRLLAGKETQYF.

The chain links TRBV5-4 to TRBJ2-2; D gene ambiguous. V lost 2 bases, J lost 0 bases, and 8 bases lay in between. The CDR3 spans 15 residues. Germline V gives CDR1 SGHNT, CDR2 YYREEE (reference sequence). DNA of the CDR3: TGTGCCAGCAGCTTAGATACAACGAACACCGGGGAGCTGTTTTTT. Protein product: CASSLDTTNTGELFF.

The CDR3 bases are TGTGCCAGCTCACCGATGACAGGTCAAGAGACCCAGTACTTC. Translating it yields CASSPMTGQETQYF. The chain uses TRBV18 and TRBJ2-5, with D perhaps matching TRBD1 (6 bases). With 3 bases removed from V and 2 bases from J, the gap between germline ends came to 10 bases. Germline lookup yields CDR1 KGHSH and CDR2 LQKENI. The CDR3 length is 14 residues. Using reference TRBV18 and TRBJ2-5 for the parts outside the CDR3, the full variable domain is NAGVMQNPRHLVRRRGQEARLRCSPMKGHSHVYWYRQLPEEGLKFMVYLQKENIIDESGMPKERFSAEFPKEGPSILRIQQVVRGDSAAYFCASSPMTGQETQYFGPGTRLLVL.

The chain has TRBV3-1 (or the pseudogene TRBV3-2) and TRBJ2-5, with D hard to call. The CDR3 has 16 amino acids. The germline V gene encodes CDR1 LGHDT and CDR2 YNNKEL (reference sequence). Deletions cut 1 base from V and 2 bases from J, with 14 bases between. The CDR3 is CASSQASRGPQETQYF. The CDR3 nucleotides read TGTGCCAGCAGCCAAGCGAGCAGAGGCCCACAAGAGACCCAGTACTTC.

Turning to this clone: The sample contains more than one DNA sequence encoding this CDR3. In nucleotides, the CDR3 is TGTGCCAGCAGTGGGAGCTACGAGCAGTACTTC. Translating it yields CASSGSYEQYF. The chain employs TRBV2 and TRBJ2-7, with D unclear. CDR3 length equals 11 residues. CDR1 is SNHLY and CDR2 is FYNNEI in the germline V gene. V lost 4 bases and J 3 bases, leaving 4 bases between the germline ends.

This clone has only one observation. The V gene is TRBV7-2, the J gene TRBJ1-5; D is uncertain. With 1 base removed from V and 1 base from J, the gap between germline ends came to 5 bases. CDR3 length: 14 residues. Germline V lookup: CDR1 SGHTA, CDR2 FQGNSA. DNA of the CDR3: TGTGCCAGCAGCTTAGGCTACAGCAATCAGCCCCAGCATTTT. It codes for CASSLGYSNQPQHF.

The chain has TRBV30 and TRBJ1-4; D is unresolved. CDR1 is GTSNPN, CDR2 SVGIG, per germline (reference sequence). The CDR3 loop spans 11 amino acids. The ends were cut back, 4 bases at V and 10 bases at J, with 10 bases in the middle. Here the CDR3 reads CAWTTGGKLFF. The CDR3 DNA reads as TGTGCCTGGACCACTGGAGGAAAACTGTTTTTT.

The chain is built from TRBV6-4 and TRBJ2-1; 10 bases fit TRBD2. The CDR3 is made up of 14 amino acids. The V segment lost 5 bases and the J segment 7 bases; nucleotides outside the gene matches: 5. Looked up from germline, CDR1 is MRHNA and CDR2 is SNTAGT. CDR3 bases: TGTGCCAGCAGTCAGCGGGAGGGCCCGAATGAGCAGTTCTTC. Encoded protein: CASSQREGPNEQFF.

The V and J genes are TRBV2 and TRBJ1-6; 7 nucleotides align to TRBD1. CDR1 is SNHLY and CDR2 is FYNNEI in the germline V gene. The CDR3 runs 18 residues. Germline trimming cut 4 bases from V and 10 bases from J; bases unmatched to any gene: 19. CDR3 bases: TGTGCCAGCAGTGCATCGTTCTTCCAAACAGGGGTGAGATCACCCCTCCACTTT. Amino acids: CASSASFFQTGVRSPLHF. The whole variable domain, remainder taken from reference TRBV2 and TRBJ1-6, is EPEVTQTPSHQVTQMGQEVILRCVPISNHLYFYWYRQILGQKVEFLVSFYNNEISEKSEIFDDQFSVERPDGSNFTLKIRSTKLEDSAMYFCASSASFFQTGVRSPLHFGNGTRLTVT.

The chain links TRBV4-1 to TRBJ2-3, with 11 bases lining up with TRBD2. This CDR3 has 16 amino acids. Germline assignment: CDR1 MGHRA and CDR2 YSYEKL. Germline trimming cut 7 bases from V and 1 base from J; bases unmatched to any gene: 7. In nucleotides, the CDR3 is TGCGCCAGCACCGATAGCGGGAGGGGTCGCACAGATACGCAGTATTTT. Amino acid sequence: CASTDSGRGRTDTQYF.

CDR3 protein: CASSAGGRGNQPQHF. CDR3 DNA: TGTGCCAGCAGCGCGGGGGGGAGGGGGAATCAGCCCCAGCATTTT. The chain has TRBV6-6 and TRBJ1-5, with TRBD1 as a possible D gene (6 bases). V dropped 6 bases and J dropped 4 bases, with 16 bases sitting between them. CDR3 length: 15 residues. Germline assignment: CDR1 MNHNY and CDR2 SVGAGI (reference sequence).

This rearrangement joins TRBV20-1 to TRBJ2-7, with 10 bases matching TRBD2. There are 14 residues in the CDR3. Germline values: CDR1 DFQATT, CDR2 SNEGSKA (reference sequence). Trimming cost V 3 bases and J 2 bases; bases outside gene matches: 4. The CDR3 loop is CSASSGRTTYEQYF. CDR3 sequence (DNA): TGCAGTGCTAGTAGCGGGAGGACCACCTACGAGCAGTACTTC.

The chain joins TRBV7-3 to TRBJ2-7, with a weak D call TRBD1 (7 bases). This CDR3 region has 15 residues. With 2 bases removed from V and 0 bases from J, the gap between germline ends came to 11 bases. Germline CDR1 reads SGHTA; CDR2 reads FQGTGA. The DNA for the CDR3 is TGTGCCAGCAGCTTAGGTCAGGGGGGCTCCTACGAGCAGTACTTC. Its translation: CASSLGQGGSYEQYF.

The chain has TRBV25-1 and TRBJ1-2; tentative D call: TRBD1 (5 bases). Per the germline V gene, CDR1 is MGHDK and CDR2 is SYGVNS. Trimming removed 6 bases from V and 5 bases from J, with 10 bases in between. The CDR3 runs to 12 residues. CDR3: CASRTEIYGYTF. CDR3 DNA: TGTGCCAGCAGGACAGAAATTTATGGCTACACCTTC.

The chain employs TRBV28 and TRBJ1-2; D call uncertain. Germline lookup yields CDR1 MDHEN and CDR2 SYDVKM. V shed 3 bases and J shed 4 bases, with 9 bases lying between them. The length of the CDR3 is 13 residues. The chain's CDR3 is CASSLSPGYGYTF. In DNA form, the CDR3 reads TGTGCCAGCAGTTTGTCCCCGGGCTATGGCTACACCTTC.

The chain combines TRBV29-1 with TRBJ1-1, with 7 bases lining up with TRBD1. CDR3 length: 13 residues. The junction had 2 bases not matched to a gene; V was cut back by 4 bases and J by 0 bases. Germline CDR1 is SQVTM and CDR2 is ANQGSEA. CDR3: CSVARGLNTEAFF. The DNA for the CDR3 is TGCAGCGTTGCTAGGGGGCTGAACACTGAAGCTTTCTTT.

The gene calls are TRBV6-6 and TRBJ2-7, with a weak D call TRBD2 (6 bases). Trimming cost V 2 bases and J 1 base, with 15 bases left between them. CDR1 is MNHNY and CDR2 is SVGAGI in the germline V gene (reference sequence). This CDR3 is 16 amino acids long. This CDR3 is CASSYRSAGPSYEQYF. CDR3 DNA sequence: TGTGCCAGCAGTTACCGTTCGGCGGGACCTTCCTACGAGCAGTACTTC.

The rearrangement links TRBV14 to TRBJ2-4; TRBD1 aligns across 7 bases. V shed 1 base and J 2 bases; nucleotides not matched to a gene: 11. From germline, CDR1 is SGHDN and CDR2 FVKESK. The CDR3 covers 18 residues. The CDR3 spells CASSQASLYRGTKNIQYF. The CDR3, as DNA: TGTGCCAGCAGCCAAGCTTCCTTGTACAGGGGAACCAAAAACATTCAGTACTTC. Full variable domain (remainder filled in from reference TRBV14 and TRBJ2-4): EAGVTQFPSHSVIEKGQTVTLRCDPISGHDNLYWYRRVMGKEIKFLLHFVKESKQDESGMPNNRFLAERTGGTYSTLKVQPAELEDSGVYFCASSQASLYRGTKNIQYFGAGTRLSVL.

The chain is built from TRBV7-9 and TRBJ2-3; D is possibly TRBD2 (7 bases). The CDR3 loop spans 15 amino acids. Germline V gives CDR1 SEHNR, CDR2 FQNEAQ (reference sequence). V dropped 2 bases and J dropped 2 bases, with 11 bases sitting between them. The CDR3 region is CASSLRAGHTDTQYF. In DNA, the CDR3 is TGTGCCAGCAGCTTACGAGCGGGACACACAGATACGCAGTATTTT.